The 24 T cell receptor beta chains below come from one sample, sequenced in a study of T cell changes during pregnancy in multiple sclerosis. The assay was immunoSEQ multiplex PCR, and TCRdb's table has in-frame clones only and misses some. The sample contains some 60,000 clones, roughly 91% of which appear only once. The sequenced sample was peripheral blood, obtained in the third trimester of pregnancy. These TCRs come from a female donor in good health, enrolled as a control in a pregnancy study.

This rearrangement joins TRBV11-2 to TRBJ2-7; D may be TRBD2 (6 bases). Germline V CDR1 and CDR2: SGHAT, FQNNGV. The CDR3 consists of 13 residues. Trimming stripped 3 bases from V and 7 bases from J, with 13 bases between. CDR3 sequence: CASSFTSGGEQYF. DNA of the CDR3: TGTGCCAGCAGCTTTACCTCTGGGGGGGAGCAGTACTTC.

The chain has TRBV30 and TRBJ1-2; D unclear. The V and J ends lost 8 bases and 3 bases respectively, with 16 bases between them. Germline V gene lookup returns CDR1 GTSNPN and CDR2 SVGIG (reference sequence). This CDR3 region has 13 residues. The CDR3 nucleotides are TGTGCCGCACCAGCGGACGGGGACTATGGCTACACCTTC. It translates to CAAPADGDYGYTF.

This clone was recorded only once. CDR3 in DNA: TGTGCCAGCAGCGACAGGGGTATCGGGGAGCTGTTTTTT. Its translation is CASSDRGIGELFF. V usage is TRBV11-3 and J usage is TRBJ2-2; the match to TRBD1 covers 8 bases. Per germline, CDR1 SGHNT and CDR2 YENEEA. The ends lost 5 bases at V and 7 bases at J; junction bases unmatched: 3. The CDR3 contains 13 residues.

The chain has TRBV28 and TRBJ2-7, with a tentative D call TRBD1 (6 bases). Trimming took 11 bases from V and 4 from J, leaving 21 bases between them. This CDR3 is 14 amino acids long. The germline gives CDR1 MDHEN, CDR2 SYDVKM. The CDR3 loop is CASLPGQLVYEQYF. Written as DNA, the CDR3 is TGTGCCTCGTTACCCGGACAGTTAGTGTACGAGCAGTACTTC.

The CDR3 is CASSPGTSKFNEQFF. CDR3 DNA sequence: TGTGCCAGCAGCCCCGGGACTAGTAAATTCAATGAGCAGTTCTTC. The V and J genes are TRBV6-6 and TRBJ2-1, with TRBD2 matching 8 bases. V trimming: 6 bases; J trimming: 6 bases; junction bases outside the gene matches: 10. Germline V lookup: CDR1 MNHNY, CDR2 SVGAGI (reference sequence). The CDR3 loop spans 15 amino acids.

The chain couples TRBV27 to TRBJ2-7; 8 positions match TRBD2. V shed 6 bases and J 2 bases; nucleotides not matched to a gene: 12. There are 16 residues in the CDR3. The V gene's germline CDR1 is MNHEY and CDR2 SMNVEV (reference sequence). In nucleotides, the CDR3 is TGTGCCAGCAGCGGTAGCGGGACCAGGACCACCTACGAGCAGTACTTC. This encodes CASSGSGTRTTYEQYF.

The genes are TRBV7-9 and TRBJ1-1, with D tentatively TRBD1 (5 bases). In germline, CDR1 is SEHNR, CDR2 FQNEAQ (reference sequence). This CDR3 has 14 residues. Trimming took 1 base from V and 6 from J, leaving 12 bases between them. CDR3 sequence: CASSLGPGSSEAFF. The CDR3 region has the DNA TGTGCCAGCAGCTTAGGGCCAGGGTCCTCTGAAGCTTTCTTT.

This rearrangement joins TRBV15 to TRBJ2-3, with a tentative D call TRBD1 (5 bases). The germline V and J ends were trimmed by 6 bases and 1 base, with 11 bases remaining between them. This CDR3 spans 14 amino acids. Germline V gene lookup returns CDR1 LNHNV and CDR2 YYDKDF (reference sequence). The CDR3 DNA reads as TGTGCCACCAGGCAGGGTTGGGGCACAGATACGCAGTATTTT. Its translation is CATRQGWGTDTQYF.

V and J are TRBV27 and TRBJ2-5; D gene ambiguous. V was cut by 4 bases and J by 5 bases, with 20 bases left in between. The CDR3 extends over 16 amino acids. Germline CDR1 and CDR2: MNHEY and SMNVEV (reference sequence). CDR3 amino acids: CASSSELFGRRETQYF. DNA of the CDR3: TGTGCCAGCAGTTCGGAGCTCTTCGGCCGGCGGGAGACCCAGTACTTC.

The V and J genes are TRBV19 and TRBJ1-1, with D possibly TRBD1 on 6 matching bases. Germline lookup yields CDR1 LNHDA and CDR2 SQIVND (reference sequence). This CDR3 comprises 16 residues. Trimming removed 1 base at V and 6 bases at J, with 18 bases between. The CDR3 loop reads CASSIGTGFGSAEAFF. The CDR3 nucleotides are TGTGCCAGTAGTATAGGCACAGGGTTCGGCTCGGCTGAAGCTTTCTTT.

V usage is TRBV7-8 and J usage is TRBJ2-7; TRBD2 aligns across 12 bases. CDR1 is SGHVS, CDR2 FQNEAQ, per germline. V was pared by 2 bases and J by 4 bases, with 18 bases of the junction left unmatched. This CDR3 contains 20 residues. The CDR3 sequence: CASSLPRQTSGSGRAYEQYF. DNA for the CDR3: TGTGCCAGCAGCTTACCCCGTCAGACTAGCGGGAGCGGCAGGGCGTACGAGCAGTACTTC.

The V and J genes are TRBV7-9 and TRBJ2-7; weak D call: TRBD1 (6 bases). The V gene lost 3 bases and the J gene lost 5 bases, with 8 bases spanning the gap. The CDR3 length is 12 residues. Germline V CDR1 and CDR2: SEHNR, FQNEAQ (reference sequence). CDR3 residues: CASSFGQNEQYF. In nucleotides, the CDR3 is TGTGCCAGCAGCTTCGGACAGAACGAGCAGTACTTC.

The chain has TRBV6-1 and TRBJ2-4; tentative D call: TRBD2 (5 bases). V was trimmed by 5 bases and J by 1 base, leaving 12 bases between them. The CDR3 totals 15 residues. CDR1 MNHNS and CDR2 SASEGT come from the germline V gene. CDR3 region: CASSTTSSAKNIQYF. The CDR3 DNA sequence: TGTGCCAGCAGTACCACTAGTAGCGCCAAAAACATTCAGTACTTC.

The rearrangement joins TRBV4-1 to TRBJ2-5; D remains unclear. Germline V lookup: CDR1 MGHRA, CDR2 YSYEKL. The CDR3 spans 15 residues. V lost 0 bases to trimming and J lost 2 bases, with 10 bases between them. The CDR3 DNA follows: TGCGCCAGCAGCCAAGATCCAACAGCTCAAGAGACCCAGTACTTC. The encoded protein is CASSQDPTAQETQYF.

V and J are TRBV11-2 and TRBJ1-1; D may be TRBD1 (6 bases). CDR1 and CDR2 (germline): SGHAT, FQNNGV. This CDR3 region has 16 residues. V was trimmed by 6 bases and J by 1 base, leaving 18 bases between them. Here the CDR3 reads CASRLNRERTNTEAFF. The CDR3 DNA follows: TGTGCCAGCAGACTGAACAGGGAACGTACGAACACTGAAGCTTTCTTT.

This sequence joins TRBV18 and TRBJ2-2, with a weak D call TRBD1 (7 bases). CDR1 and CDR2 (germline): KGHSH, LQKENI. CDR3 length equals 14 residues. Trimming stripped 6 bases from V and 5 bases from J, with 13 bases between. The CDR3, as DNA: TGTGCCAGCTCGCGGGACAGCAATACCGGGGAGCTGTTTTTT. This codes for CASSRDSNTGELFF.

The V call is TRBV14, the J call TRBJ1-2, with TRBD1 as a possible D gene (6 bases). V lost 6 bases and J lost 3, with 14 bases in between. Germline V CDR1 and CDR2: SGHDN, FVKESK. This CDR3 contains 14 residues. The CDR3 here is CASSQAGADYGYTF. CDR3 nucleotides: TGTGCCAGCAGTCAGGCAGGGGCGGACTATGGCTACACCTTC.

This clone was seen a handful of times. The rearrangement uses TRBV30 and TRBJ1-1, with 10 bases aligning to TRBD1. The CDR3 extends over 14 amino acids. Germline CDR1 is GTSNPN and CDR2 is SVGIG (reference sequence). V was clipped by 5 bases and J by 7 bases; unmatched bases: 10. CDR3: CAWLLTGGWGEAFF. CDR3 bases: TGTGCCTGGCTACTGACAGGGGGCTGGGGTGAAGCTTTCTTT.

This clone was seen just once. V gene TRBV6-5 combines with J gene TRBJ1-4, with 7 bases identical to TRBD1. V lost 6 bases to trimming and J lost 6 bases; unmatched junction nucleotides: 7. This CDR3 contains 14 residues. The germline gives CDR1 MNHEY, CDR2 SVGAGI. The CDR3 coding sequence is TGTGCCAGCAGCCCAGGGGGTAGGGATGAAAAACTGTTTTTT. Translating gives CASSPGGRDEKLFF.

DNA of the CDR3: TGTGCCAGCAGGATCAGCGCACAGGGGGGGACTGAAGCTTTCTTT. Its protein product is CASRISAQGGTEAFF. The V call is TRBV6-6, the J call TRBJ1-1; 8 bases fit TRBD1. The CDR3 runs to 15 residues. CDR1 and CDR2 from the germline V gene are MNHNY and SVGAGI (reference sequence). Trimming took 6 bases from V and 5 from J; bases not matched to a gene: 11.

The V call is TRBV29-1, the J call TRBJ2-1; TRBD2 aligns across 14 bases. The CDR3 has 16 residues. Germline V gene sequence: CDR1 SQVTM, CDR2 ANQGSEA. Trimming removed 5 bases from V and 2 bases from J; junction bases left unmatched: 5. The CDR3 DNA reads TGCAGCGTTCCCCGGGGACTAGCGGGAGCCTACAATGAGCAGTTCTTC. It translates to CSVPRGLAGAYNEQFF.

The chain carries TRBV25-1 and TRBJ1-2, with D possibly matching TRBD1 (6 bases). CDR3 length equals 14 residues. Per germline, CDR1 MGHDK and CDR2 SYGVNS. Trimming removed 2 bases from V and 7 bases from J, with 14 bases in between. CDR3 sequence: CASSEVGGAGGYTF. The DNA for the CDR3 is TGTGCCAGCAGTGAAGTTGGGGGGGCGGGTGGCTACACCTTC.

J is TRBJ2-7 and V is TRBV9, with no clear D. The V and J ends lost 3 bases and 1 base respectively, with 8 bases between them. Germline values: CDR1 SGDLS, CDR2 YYNGEE. The CDR3 is 13 amino acids. DNA of the CDR3: TGTGCCAGCAGCGCCACACCGTCCTACGAGCAGTACTTC. It yields the protein CASSATPSYEQYF.

The rearrangement uses TRBV7-9 and TRBJ2-3, with 7 bases that match TRBD2. The CDR3 totals 13 residues. Trimming took 8 bases from V and 1 from J; bases not matched to a gene: 3. The V gene's germline CDR1 is SEHNR and CDR2 FQNEAQ (reference sequence). The CDR3 spells CASFGGGTDTQYF. As DNA, the CDR3 is TGTGCCAGCTTTGGGGGGGGCACAGATACGCAGTATTTT.